The present T cell receptor beta chain was sequenced within a study of blood T cell repertoires in COVID-19. The trim removed 4 bases at V and 7 bases at J, leaving 8 bases unmatched. The CDR3 consists of 15 residues. Germline CDR1 and CDR2: SGHNT and YYREEE (reference sequence). Sequencing used immunoSEQ multiplex PCR; TCRdb keeps in-frame clones, though not all of them. The sample shows under 150,000 clones, around 63% of them seen only once. The chain combines TRBV5-4 with TRBJ2-1; the match to TRBD2 covers 10 bases. The material sequenced was peripheral blood. The TCR was taken from a woman in her 70s with acute or convalescent COVID-19. CDR3 sequence (DNA): TGTGCCAGCAGCCGAAGCGGGAGGGCGAATAATGAGCAGTTCTTC. Encoded protein: CASSRSGRANNEQFF.